This is a list of T cell receptor beta chains from one sample in a study of vaccination and CD4 T cells after COVID-19. One entry per CDR3 protein, called by TCRdb with MiXCR from the PCR reads. The table shows roughly 16,000 distinct CDR3 sequences, with approximately 49% occurring only once. These receptors have no known antigen. The sample taken for sequencing was CD4+ T cells from blood, cultured in vitro. The receptor source for this set is a human donor who had recovered from COVID-19. CDR3s include the opening cysteine and the closing phenylalanine or tryptophan. The D gene is left open where the match is weak. The size entry is marked missing in some rows and otherwise reads once, few, many or a size class.

length	V	size	D	J	CDR3	DNA
14	TRBV5-1	medium-sized	TRBD1	TRBJ2-7	CASSAMTGSYEQYF	TGCGCCAGCAGCGCAATGACAGGGTCCTACGAGCAGTACTTC
16	TRBV11-2	.	TRBD2	TRBJ2-7	CASSYLGLAGVTEQYF	TGTGCCAGCAGCTACCTCGGGTTAGCGGGAGTAACCGAGCAGTACTTC
14	TRBV12-3/TRBV12-4	.	.	TRBJ2-3	CASSFLRGTDTQYF	TGTGCCAGCAGTTTTCTCCGGGGAACCGATACGCAGTATTTT
18	TRBV19	few	TRBD2	TRBJ2-3	CASSIGWTGTISTDTQYF	TGTGCCAGTAGTATAGGGTGGACCGGGACTATCAGCACAGATACGCAGTATTTT
15	TRBV19	.	.	TRBJ2-7	CASSIRPGVDYEQYF	TGTGCCAGTAGTATCAGGCCGGGGGTCGACTACGAGCAGTACTTC
15	TRBV20-1	.	.	TRBJ1-5	CSAREGGREAQPQHF	TGCAGTGCTAGAGAAGGCGGCAGGGAGGCGCAGCCCCAGCATTTT
14	TRBV20-1	.	TRBD2	TRBJ2-5	CSATQREGRKTQYF	TGCAGTGCTACTCAGCGGGAGGGCCGAAAGACCCAGTACTTC
13	TRBV20-1	few	.	TRBJ2-1	CSARKAAYNEQFF	TGCAGTGCTAGAAAGGCGGCCTACAATGAGCAGTTCTTC
17	TRBV6-5	.	.	TRBJ2-1	CASSSGWSTTAYNEQFF	TGTGCCAGCAGTTCGGGGTGGTCGACGACCGCATACAATGAGCAGTTCTTC
13	TRBV10-1	.	.	TRBJ2-1	CATSPGNYVEQFF	TGCGCCACCAGCCCGGGTAATTATGTTGAGCAGTTCTTC
11	TRBV19	.	.	TRBJ1-2	CASATVYGYTF	TGTGCCAGTGCAACGGTCTATGGCTACACCTTC
13	TRBV20-1	few	.	TRBJ1-2	CSAHSRVTWGYTF	TGCAGTGCTCACTCGCGGGTGACGTGGGGCTACACCTTC
15	TRBV28	.	.	TRBJ1-4	CASSAYPIQNEKLFF	TGTGCCAGCAGCGCTTACCCTATACAAAATGAAAAACTGTTTTTT
14	TRBV20-1	.	.	TRBJ1-6	CSASTRGANSPLHF	TGCAGTGCTAGCACCCGGGGCGCCAATTCACCCCTCCACTTT
15	TRBV28	few	.	TRBJ1-5	CASSFPSGSNQPQHF	TGTGCCAGCAGTTTTCCGTCGGGTAGCAATCAGCCCCAGCATTTT
15	TRBV7-2	.	.	TRBJ2-1	CASSLGGATYNEQFF	TGTGCCAGCAGCTTAGGCGGGGCGACCTACAATGAGCAGTTCTTC
13	TRBV27	few	.	TRBJ1-1	CASSLGGTTEAFF	TGTGCCAGCAGTTTGGGGGGCACGACTGAAGCTTTCTTT
15	TRBV6-1	few	.	TRBJ1-2	CASSPVGGARYGYTF	TGTGCCAGCAGCCCGGTGGGGGGGGCGCGGTATGGCTACACCTTC
13	TRBV7-3	.	TRBD1	TRBJ1-1	CASSRQQGAEAFF	TGTGCCAGCAGCCGCCAACAGGGGGCGGAGGCTTTCTTT
13	TRBV7-2	few	.	TRBJ1-1	CASRTQLNTEAFF	TGTGCCAGCAGAACACAGCTGAACACTGAAGCTTTCTTT
15	TRBV28	.	.	TRBJ2-7	CASSQGGASSYEQYF	TGTGCCAGCTCCCAAGGGGGAGCGAGCTCCTACGAGCAGTACTTC
15	TRBV12-3/TRBV12-4	.	TRBD2	TRBJ2-7	CASSPWTSGSPEQYF	TGTGCCAGCAGTCCGTGGACTAGCGGGTCGCCCGAGCAGTACTTC